The 8 T cell receptor beta chains given below trace back to one sample, sequenced in a study of post-analysis software for immune sequencing data. Study-level points and caveats: A few TRBV segments occurring more often in patients than controls included TRBV5-6, TRBV5-1 and TRBV20-1.

Unique molecular identifiers tagged the TCR beta cDNA libraries. Each CDR3 protein gets one entry after TCRdb re-called the PCR reads with MiXCR. The sample has around 400,000 distinct CDR3 sequences, less than 35% seen once. These receptors' targets are unknown. The sequenced sample was blood. Receptors were obtained from a girl under 18 with multiple sclerosis.

This clonotype occurred a few times. The V call is TRBV6-1, the J call TRBJ1-1; D remains unclear. This CDR3 contains 13 residues. Germline V gene data show CDR1 as MNHNS and CDR2 as SASEGT. V was pared by 6 bases and J by 7 bases, with 15 bases between. The CDR3 spells CASSGQSDIEAFF. CDR3 nucleotides: TGTGCCAGCAGCGGGCAGTCAGATATTGAAGCTTTCTTT.

The chain couples TRBV16 to TRBJ2-7, with a tentative D call TRBD1 (6 bases). CDR3 length: 14 residues. Per the germline V gene, CDR1 is KGHSY and CDR2 is FQNENV. The V gene lost 4 bases and the J gene lost 4 bases, with 14 bases spanning the gap. The CDR3 loop reads CASSRSDSRYEQYF. DNA for the CDR3: TGTGCCAGCAGCCGCTCGGACAGCCGTTACGAGCAGTACTTC.

This clonotype was recorded only once. The rearrangement joins TRBV6-1 to TRBJ2-7; 8 bases agree with TRBD2. The DNA end lines up better with TRBJ2-5; the J call may be wrong. The length of the CDR3 is 16 residues. Germline V lookup: CDR1 MNHNS, CDR2 SASEGT. The CDR3 reads CASSDPGLEDRETQYF. Here the CDR3 DNA reads TGTGCCAGCAGTGACCCGGGACTAGAGGATCGAGAGACCCAGTACTTC.

This chain uses TRBV5-1 with TRBJ1-1; D call uncertain. The germline gives CDR1 SGHRS, CDR2 YFSETQ. The ends were cut back, 0 bases at V and 2 bases at J, with 8 bases in the middle. The CDR3 has 14 residues. Here the CDR3 DNA reads TGCGCCAGCAGCTTGGACGGGGTTAACACTGAAGCTTTCTTT. This gives the protein CASSLDGVNTEAFF.

The V gene is TRBV10-3, the J gene TRBJ1-2; no clear D gene. Germline V CDR1 and CDR2: ENHRY, SYGVKD. The CDR3 is 14 amino acids. V was trimmed by 7 bases and J by 8 bases, leaving 20 bases between them. CDR3 in DNA: TGTGCCATCACAGAGTCCTCTGATGTCGGCGGCTACACCTTC. This sequence encodes CAITESSDVGGYTF.

This clonotype was counted between two and nine times. Germline is not matched at one junction end, which may reflect a read error. CDR3 in amino acids: CAGSGQRQGPSTDTQYF. Here the CDR3 DNA reads TGTGCCGGCAGCGGACAACGACAGGGGCCTAGCACAGATACGCAGTATTTT. The J gene is TRBJ2-3, the V gene TRBV9; 8 nucleotides agree with TRBD1. Germline CDR1 is SGDLS and CDR2 is YYNGEE. This CDR3 has 17 residues.

The chain recombines TRBV27 with TRBJ2-5, with D possibly matching TRBD1 (6 bases). Germline V gives CDR1 MNHEY, CDR2 SMNVEV (reference sequence). V dropped 1 base and J dropped 11 bases, with 23 bases sitting between them. The CDR3 has 16 residues. CDR3 protein: CASSLLGTPGSQEQYF. The CDR3 region has the DNA TGTGCCAGCAGTTTATTAGGGACACCCGGAAGTCAGGAGCAGTACTTC.

The chain links TRBV6-6 to TRBJ1-2; 7 bases align to TRBD1. The length of the CDR3 is 14 residues. Per germline, CDR1 MNHNY and CDR2 SVGAGI (reference sequence). V shed 6 bases and J 5 bases; nucleotides not matched to a gene: 9. CDR3 loop: CASRYIGTEYGYTF. The CDR3 DNA follows: TGTGCCAGCAGGTACATCGGGACAGAGTATGGCTACACCTTC.